This TCR beta chain was identified during a study of blood T cell repertoires in COVID-19. Sequenced by immunoSEQ multiplex PCR; TCRdb stores in-frame clones only, minus some. The sample shows approximately 170,000 clones, approximately 80% of them seen only once. Trimming stripped 2 bases from V and 8 bases from J, with 15 bases between. The V gene's germline CDR1 is LGHDT and CDR2 YNNKEL (reference sequence). The CDR3 length is 15 residues. Recruited during active infection, patients (from Seattle) were subsequently followed longitudinally. The material sequenced was peripheral blood. V is TRBV3-1 (or the pseudogene TRBV3-2) and J is TRBJ2-2; D gene unclear. The TCR was taken from a woman aged 70-85 years with COVID-19, enrolled during active disease. In DNA, the CDR3 is TGTGCCAGCAGCCAAAAGCTATTGGGCGCTGGGGAGCTGTTTTTT. This gives the protein CASSQKLLGAGELFF.